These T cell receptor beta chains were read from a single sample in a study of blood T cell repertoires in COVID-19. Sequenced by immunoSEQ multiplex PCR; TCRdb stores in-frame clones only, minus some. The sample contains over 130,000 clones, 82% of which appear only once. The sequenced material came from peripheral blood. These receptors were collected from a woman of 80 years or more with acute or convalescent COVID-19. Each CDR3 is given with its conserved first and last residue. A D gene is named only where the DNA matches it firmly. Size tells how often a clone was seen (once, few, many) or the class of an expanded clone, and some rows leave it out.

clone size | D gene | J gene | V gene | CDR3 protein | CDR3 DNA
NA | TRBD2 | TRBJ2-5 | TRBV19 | CACGTSGRGGETQYF | TGTGCCTGCGGGACTAGCGGGAGGGGTGGAGAGACCCAGTACTTC
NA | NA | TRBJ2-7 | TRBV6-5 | CASTYSANSYEQYF | TGTGCCAGTACGTATAGCGCGAACTCCTACGAGCAGTACTTC
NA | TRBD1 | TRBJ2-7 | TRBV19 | CASSQGTGRSEQYF | TGTGCCAGTAGTCAGGGGACAGGGCGCTCCGAGCAGTACTTC
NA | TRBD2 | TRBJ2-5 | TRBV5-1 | CASSLMTSGGAYAETQYF | TGCGCCAGCAGCTTGATGACTAGCGGGGGGGCTTATGCGGAGACCCAGTACTTC
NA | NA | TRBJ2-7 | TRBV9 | CASSVGGGAEQYF | TGTGCCAGCAGCGTAGGGGGGGGCGCCGAGCAGTACTTC
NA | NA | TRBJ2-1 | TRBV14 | CASSRRLLGYNEQFF | TGTGCCAGCAGCCGCCGACTACTGGGCTACAATGAGCAGTTCTTC
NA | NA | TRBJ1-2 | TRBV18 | CASSPRGVGLWGYTF | TGTGCCAGCTCACCACGCGGGGTTGGACTTTGGGGCTACACCTTC
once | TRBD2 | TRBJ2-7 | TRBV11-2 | CASSLGRGGAYEQYF | TGTGCCAGCAGCTTAGGCCGGGGGGGGGCCTACGAGCAGTACTTC
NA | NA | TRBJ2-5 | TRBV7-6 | CASSASDFQTQYF | TGTGCCAGCAGCGCTAGCGATTTCCAGACCCAGTACTTC
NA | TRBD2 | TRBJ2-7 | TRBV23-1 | CASSHPGLVHSYEQYF | TGCGCCAGCAGTCACCCGGGACTAGTACACTCCTACGAGCAGTACTTC
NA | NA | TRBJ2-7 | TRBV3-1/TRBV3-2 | CASSQVRNSYEQYF | TGTGCCAGCAGCCAAGTCCGTAACTCCTACGAGCAGTACTTC
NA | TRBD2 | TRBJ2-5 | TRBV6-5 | CASKAWTSGQETQYF | TGTGCCAGCAAAGCATGGACTAGCGGGCAAGAGACCCAGTACTTC
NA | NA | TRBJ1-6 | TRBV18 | CASSPSHRENSPLHF | TGTGCCAGCTCACCATCCCACAGGGAGAATTCACCCCTCCACTTT
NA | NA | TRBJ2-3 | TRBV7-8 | CASSPRGDTQYF | TGTGCCAGCAGCCCTCGGGGGGATACGCAGTATTTT
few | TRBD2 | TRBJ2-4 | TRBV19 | CASSNSGSGAIQYF | TGTGCCAGTAGTAATAGCGGGAGTGGGGCCATTCAGTACTTC
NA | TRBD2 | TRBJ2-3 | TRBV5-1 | CASSLDASGYTDTQYF | TGCGCCAGCAGCTTGGATGCTAGCGGCTACACAGATACGCAGTATTTT
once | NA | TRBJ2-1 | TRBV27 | CASSLSVGPYNEQFF | TGTGCCAGCAGTTTATCCGTGGGGCCCTACAATGAGCAGTTCTTC
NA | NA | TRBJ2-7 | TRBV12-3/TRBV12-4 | CASSFGQNYEQYF | TGTGCCAGCAGTTTCGGACAGAACTACGAGCAGTACTTC
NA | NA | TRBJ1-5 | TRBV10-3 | CAIRKDSGGNQPQHF | TGTGCCATCAGGAAGGATTCAGGGGGCAATCAGCCCCAGCATTTT
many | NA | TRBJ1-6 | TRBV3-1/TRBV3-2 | CASSQGGFRSPLHF | TGTGCCAGCAGCCAGGGAGGGTTTCGTTCACCCCTCCACTTT
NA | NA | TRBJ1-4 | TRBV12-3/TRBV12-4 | CASSRQANEKLFF | TGTGCCAGTTCTCGACAGGCTAATGAAAAACTGTTTTTT
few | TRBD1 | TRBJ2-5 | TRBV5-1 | CASSFGAGGEETQYF | TGCGCCAGCAGCTTCGGTGCAGGGGGCGAGGAGACCCAGTACTTC
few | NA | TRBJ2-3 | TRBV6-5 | CASTRGATDTQYF | TGTGCCAGCACCCGGGGGGCCACAGATACGCAGTATTTT